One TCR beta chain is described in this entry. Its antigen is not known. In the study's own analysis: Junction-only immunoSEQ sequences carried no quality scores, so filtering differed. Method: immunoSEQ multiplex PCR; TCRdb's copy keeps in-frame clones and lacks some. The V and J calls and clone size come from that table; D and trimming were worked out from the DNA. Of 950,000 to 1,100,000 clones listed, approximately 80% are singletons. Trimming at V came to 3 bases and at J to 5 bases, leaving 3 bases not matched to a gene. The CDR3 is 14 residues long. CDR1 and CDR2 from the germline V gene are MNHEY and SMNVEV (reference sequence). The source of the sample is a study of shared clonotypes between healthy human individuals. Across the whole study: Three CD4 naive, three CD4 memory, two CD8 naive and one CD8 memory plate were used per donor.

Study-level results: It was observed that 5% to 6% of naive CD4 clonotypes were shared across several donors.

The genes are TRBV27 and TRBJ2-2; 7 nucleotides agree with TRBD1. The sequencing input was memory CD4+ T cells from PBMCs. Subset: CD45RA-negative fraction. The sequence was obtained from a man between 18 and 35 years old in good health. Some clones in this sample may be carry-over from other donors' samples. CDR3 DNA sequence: TGTGCCAGCAGTTTCGACAGGGTGACCGGGGAGCTGTTTTTT. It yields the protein CASSFDRVTGELFF.